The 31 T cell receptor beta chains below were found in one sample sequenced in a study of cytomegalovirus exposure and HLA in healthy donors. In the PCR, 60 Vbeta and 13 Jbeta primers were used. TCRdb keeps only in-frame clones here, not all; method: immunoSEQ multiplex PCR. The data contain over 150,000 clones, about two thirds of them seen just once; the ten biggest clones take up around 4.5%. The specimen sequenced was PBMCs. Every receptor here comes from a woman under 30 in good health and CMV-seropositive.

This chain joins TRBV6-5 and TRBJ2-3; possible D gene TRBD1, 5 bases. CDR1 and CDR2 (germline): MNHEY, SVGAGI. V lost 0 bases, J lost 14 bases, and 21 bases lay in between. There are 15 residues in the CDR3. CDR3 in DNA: TGTGCCAGCAGTTACTCGGACATCGGTCAGGGTGTCATGTATTTT. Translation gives CASSYSDIGQGVMYF.

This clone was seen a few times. DNA for the CDR3: TGTGCCAGTAGTAGGACAGTCTTGCCCTACGAGCAGTACTTC. Protein: CASSRTVLPYEQYF. The V call is TRBV19, the J call TRBJ2-7, with D perhaps matching TRBD1 (6 bases). The CDR3 spans 14 residues. Deletions cut 4 bases from V and 2 bases from J, with 12 bases between. Germline loops: CDR1 LNHDA, CDR2 SQIVND (reference sequence).

The CDR3 is CASRERHRGPGYTF. The CDR3 nucleotides are TGTGCCAGCAGGGAGAGGCACAGGGGCCCGGGCTACACCTTC. V gene TRBV6-5 combines with J gene TRBJ1-2; 7 nucleotides line up with TRBD1. The germline V gene encodes CDR1 MNHEY and CDR2 SVGAGI. Trimming removed 6 bases from V and 8 bases from J; junction bases left unmatched: 12. The CDR3 runs to 14 residues.

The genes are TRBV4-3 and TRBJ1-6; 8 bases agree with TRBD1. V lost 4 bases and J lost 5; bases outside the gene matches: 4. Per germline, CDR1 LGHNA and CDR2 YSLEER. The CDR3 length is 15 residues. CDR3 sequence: CASSLWTGNNSPLHF. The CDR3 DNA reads TGCGCCAGCAGCCTCTGGACAGGGAATAATTCACCCCTCCACTTT.

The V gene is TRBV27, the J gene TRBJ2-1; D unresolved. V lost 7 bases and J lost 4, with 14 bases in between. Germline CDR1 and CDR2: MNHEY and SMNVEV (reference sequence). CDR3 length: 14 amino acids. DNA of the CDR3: TGTGCCAGCACCGCGAGGAGAGCTTACAATGAGCAGTTCTTC. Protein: CASTARRAYNEQFF.

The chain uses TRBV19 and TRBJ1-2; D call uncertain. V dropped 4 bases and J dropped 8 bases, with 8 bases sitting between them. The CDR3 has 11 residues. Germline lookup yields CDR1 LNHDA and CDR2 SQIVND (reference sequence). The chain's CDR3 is CASSNERGYTF. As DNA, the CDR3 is TGTGCCAGTAGTAACGAGCGGGGCTACACCTTC. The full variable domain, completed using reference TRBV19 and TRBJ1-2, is DGGITQSPKYLFRKEGQNVTLSCEQNLNHDAMYWYRQDPGQGLRLIYYSQIVNDFQKGDIAEGYSVSREKKESFPLTVTSAQKNPTAFYLCASSNERGYTFGSGTRLTVV.

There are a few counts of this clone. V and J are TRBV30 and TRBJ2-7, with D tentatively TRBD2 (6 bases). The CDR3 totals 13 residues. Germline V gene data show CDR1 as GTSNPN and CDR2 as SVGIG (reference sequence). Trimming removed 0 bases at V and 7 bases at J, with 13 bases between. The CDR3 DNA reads TGTGCCTGGAGTGTTTCCGGGGGAGGTGAGCAGTACTTC. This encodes CAWSVSGGGEQYF.

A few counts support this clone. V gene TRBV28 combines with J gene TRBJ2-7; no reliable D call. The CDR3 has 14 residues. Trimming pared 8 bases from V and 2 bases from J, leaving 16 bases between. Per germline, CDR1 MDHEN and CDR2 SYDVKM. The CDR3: CASSDNRITYEQYF. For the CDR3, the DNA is TGTGCCAGCTCAGATAACAGAATAACCTACGAGCAGTACTTC.

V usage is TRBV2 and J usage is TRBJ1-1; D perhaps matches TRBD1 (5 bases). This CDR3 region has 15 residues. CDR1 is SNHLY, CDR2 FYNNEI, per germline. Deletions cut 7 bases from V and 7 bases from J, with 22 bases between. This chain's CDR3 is CASKRTRGPQDEAFF. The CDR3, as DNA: TGTGCCAGCAAGAGGACAAGGGGTCCCCAGGATGAAGCTTTCTTT.

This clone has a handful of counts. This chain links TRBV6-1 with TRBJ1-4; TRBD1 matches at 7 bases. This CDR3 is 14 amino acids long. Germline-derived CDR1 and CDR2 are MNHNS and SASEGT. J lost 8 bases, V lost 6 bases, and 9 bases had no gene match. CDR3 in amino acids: CASSETGRREKLFF. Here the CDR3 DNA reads TGTGCCAGCAGCGAGACAGGGAGGAGAGAAAAACTGTTTTTT.

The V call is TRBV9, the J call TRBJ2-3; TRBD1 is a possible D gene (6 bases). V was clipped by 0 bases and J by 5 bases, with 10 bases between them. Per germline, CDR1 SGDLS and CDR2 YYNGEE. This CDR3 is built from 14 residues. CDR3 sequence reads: CASSVATGKDTQYF. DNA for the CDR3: TGTGCCAGCAGCGTAGCAACAGGGAAAGATACGCAGTATTTT.

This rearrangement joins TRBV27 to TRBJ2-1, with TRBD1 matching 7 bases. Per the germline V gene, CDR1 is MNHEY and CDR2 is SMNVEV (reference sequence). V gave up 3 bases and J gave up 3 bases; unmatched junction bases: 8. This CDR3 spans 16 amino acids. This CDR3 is CASSLPQTGYYNEQFF. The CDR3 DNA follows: TGTGCCAGCAGTTTGCCCCAGACAGGGTACTACAATGAGCAGTTCTTC.

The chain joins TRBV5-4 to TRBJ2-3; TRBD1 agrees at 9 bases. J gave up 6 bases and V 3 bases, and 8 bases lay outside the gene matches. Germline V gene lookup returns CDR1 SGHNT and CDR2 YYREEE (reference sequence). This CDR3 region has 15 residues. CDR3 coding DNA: TGTGCCAGCAGCTCCGGGACAGGGAAGGCCGATACGCAGTATTTT. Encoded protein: CASSSGTGKADTQYF.

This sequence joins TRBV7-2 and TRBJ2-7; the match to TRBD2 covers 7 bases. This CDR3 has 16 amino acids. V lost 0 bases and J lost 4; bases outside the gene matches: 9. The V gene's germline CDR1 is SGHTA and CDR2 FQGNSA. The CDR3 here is CASSLAGSGAGYEQYF. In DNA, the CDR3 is TGTGCCAGCAGCTTAGCGGGAAGCGGGGCGGGGTACGAGCAGTACTTC.

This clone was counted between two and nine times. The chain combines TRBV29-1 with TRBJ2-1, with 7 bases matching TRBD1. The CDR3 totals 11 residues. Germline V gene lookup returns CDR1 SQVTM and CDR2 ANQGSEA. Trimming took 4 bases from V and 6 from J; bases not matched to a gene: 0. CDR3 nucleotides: TGCAGCGTTGGACAGGGCAATGAGCAGTTCTTC. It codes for CSVGQGNEQFF.

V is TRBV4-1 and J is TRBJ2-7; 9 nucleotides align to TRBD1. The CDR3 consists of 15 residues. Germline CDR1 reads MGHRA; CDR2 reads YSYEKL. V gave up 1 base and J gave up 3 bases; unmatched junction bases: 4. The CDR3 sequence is CASSQVTDRGYEQYF. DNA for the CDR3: TGCGCCAGCAGCCAAGTGACGGACAGGGGCTACGAGCAGTACTTC.

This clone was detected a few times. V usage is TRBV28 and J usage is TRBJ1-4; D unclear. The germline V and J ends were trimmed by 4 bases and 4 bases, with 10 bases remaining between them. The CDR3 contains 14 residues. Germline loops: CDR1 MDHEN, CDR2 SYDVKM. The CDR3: CASSSHRVNEKLFF. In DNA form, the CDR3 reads TGTGCCAGCAGTTCTCATAGAGTTAATGAAAAACTGTTTTTT.

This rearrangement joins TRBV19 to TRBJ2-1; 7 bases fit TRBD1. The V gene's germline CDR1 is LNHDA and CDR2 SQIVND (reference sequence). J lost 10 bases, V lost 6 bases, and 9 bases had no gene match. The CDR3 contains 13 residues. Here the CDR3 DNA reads TGTGCCAGTAGCATACAGGGGAACGGGGAGCAGTTCTTC. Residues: CASSIQGNGEQFF.

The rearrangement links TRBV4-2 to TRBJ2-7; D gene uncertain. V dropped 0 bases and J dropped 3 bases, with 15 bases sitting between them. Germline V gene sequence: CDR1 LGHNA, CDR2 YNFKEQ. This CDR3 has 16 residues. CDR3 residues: CASSQDYSPGDYEQYF. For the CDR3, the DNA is TGTGCCAGCAGCCAAGATTATTCCCCAGGTGACTACGAGCAGTACTTC.

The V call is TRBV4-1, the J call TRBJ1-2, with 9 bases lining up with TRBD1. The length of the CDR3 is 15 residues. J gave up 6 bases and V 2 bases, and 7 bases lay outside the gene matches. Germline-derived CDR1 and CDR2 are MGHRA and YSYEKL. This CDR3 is CASSQLRTGENGYTF. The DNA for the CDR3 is TGCGCCAGCAGCCAACTCAGGACAGGGGAGAATGGCTACACCTTC.

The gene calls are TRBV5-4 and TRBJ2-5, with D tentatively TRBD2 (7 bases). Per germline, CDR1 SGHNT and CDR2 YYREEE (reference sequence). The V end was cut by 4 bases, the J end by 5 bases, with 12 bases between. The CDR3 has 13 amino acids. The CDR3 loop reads CASSPPGGETQYF. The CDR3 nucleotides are TGTGCCAGCAGCCCCCCGGGGGGCGAGACCCAGTACTTC.

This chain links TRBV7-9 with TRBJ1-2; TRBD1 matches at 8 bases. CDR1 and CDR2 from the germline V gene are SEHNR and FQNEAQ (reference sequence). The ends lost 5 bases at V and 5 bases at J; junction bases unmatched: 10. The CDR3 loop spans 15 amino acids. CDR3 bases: TGTGCCAGCAGCCATTATCCAGACAGGGGATATGGCTACACCTTC. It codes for CASSHYPDRGYGYTF.

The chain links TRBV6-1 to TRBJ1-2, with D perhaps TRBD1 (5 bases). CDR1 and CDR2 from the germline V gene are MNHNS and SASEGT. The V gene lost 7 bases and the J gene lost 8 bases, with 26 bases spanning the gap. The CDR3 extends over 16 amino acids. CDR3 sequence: CASTEAGTGLSGGYTF. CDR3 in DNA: TGTGCCAGCACAGAAGCGGGGACGGGACTGTCGGGAGGCTACACCTTC.

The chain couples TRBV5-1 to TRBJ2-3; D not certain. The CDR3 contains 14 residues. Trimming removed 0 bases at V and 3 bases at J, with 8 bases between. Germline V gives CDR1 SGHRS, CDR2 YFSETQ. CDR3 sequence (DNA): TGCGCCAGCAGCTTGGTGTCCAGTACAGATACGCAGTATTTT. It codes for CASSLVSSTDTQYF.

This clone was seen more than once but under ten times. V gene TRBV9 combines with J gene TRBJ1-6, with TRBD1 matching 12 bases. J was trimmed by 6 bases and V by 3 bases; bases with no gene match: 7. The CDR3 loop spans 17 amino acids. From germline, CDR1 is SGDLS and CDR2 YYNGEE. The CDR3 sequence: CASSDGTGGPLNSPLHF. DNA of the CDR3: TGTGCCAGCAGCGATGGGACAGGGGGCCCTCTTAATTCACCCCTCCACTTT.

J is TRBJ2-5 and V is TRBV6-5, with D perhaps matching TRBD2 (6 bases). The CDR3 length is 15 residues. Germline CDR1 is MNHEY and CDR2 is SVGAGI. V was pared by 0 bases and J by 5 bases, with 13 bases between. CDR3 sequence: CASSYSSGSWETQYF. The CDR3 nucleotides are TGTGCCAGCAGTTACTCGAGCGGGTCGTGGGAGACCCAGTACTTC.

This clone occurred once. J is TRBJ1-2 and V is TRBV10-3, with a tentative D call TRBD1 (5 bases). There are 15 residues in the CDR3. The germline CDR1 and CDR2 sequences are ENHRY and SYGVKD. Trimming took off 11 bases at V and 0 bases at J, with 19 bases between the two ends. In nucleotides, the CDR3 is TGTGCCGGACAAACCCCCGGGACTACTAACTATGGCTACACCTTC. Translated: CAGQTPGTTNYGYTF.

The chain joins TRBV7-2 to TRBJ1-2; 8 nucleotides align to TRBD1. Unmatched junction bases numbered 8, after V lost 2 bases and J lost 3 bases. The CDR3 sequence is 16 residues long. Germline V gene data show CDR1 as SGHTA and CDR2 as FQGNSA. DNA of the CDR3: TGTGCCAGCAGCTTACAGGGAACAGGGGGGGACTATGGCTACACCTTC. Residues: CASSLQGTGGDYGYTF.

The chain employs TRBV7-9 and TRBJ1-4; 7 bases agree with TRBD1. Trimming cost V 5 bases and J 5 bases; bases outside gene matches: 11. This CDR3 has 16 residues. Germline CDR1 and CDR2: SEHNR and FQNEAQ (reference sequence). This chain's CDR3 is CASSPARDRKNEKLFF. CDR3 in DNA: TGTGCCAGCAGCCCCGCCCGGGACAGAAAAAATGAAAAACTGTTTTTT.

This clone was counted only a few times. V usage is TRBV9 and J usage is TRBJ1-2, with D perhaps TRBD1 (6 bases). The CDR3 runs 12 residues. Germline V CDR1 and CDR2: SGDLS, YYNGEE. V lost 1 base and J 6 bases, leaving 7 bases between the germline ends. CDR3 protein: CASSVYRDGYTF. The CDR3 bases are TGTGCCAGCAGCGTATACAGGGATGGCTACACCTTC. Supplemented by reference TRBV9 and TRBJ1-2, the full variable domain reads DSGVTQTPKHLITATGQRVTLRCSPRSGDLSVYWYQQSLDQGLQFLIQYYNGEERAKGNILERFSAQQFPDLHSELNLSSLELGDSALYFCASSVYRDGYTFGSGTRLTVV.

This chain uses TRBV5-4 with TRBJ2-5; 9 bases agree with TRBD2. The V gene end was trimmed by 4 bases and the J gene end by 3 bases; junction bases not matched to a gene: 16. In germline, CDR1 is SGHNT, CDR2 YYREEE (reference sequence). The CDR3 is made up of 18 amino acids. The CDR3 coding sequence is TGTGCCAGCAGCCCCCGGCGGGGTGGCGGGGGGGCAAAAGAGACCCAGTACTTC. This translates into CASSPRRGGGGAKETQYF.